This T cell receptor (beta chain) was found in a study of shared clonotypes between healthy human individuals. CD45RO-negative CD8 cells positively selected for CCR7 made up the naive population, which excluded terminally differentiated effector memory CD45RA+ cells. The CDR3 runs 14 residues. Germline CDR1 SNHLY, CDR2 FYNNEI. The ends were cut back, 7 bases at V and 0 bases at J, with 12 bases in the middle. Original methodology: ImmunoSEQ output lacked quality scores and full-length reads, limiting matched filtering. The table came from immunoSEQ multiplex PCR; TCRdb's copy has only in-frame clones and leaves some out. V and J calls and clone size follow that table, whereas D and trimming were derived from the DNA. The data contain 660,000 or so clones, roughly 96% of them seen just once; the ten biggest clones take up 0.11%.

The source of this sequence is a woman aged 30 to 39 in good health. This chain uses TRBV2 with TRBJ1-2; D gene unclear. Sequencing used naive CD8+ T cells sorted from blood. As DNA, the CDR3 is TGTGCCAGCATCGAGGGCAGTTCTAACTATGGCTACACCTTC. This translates into CASIEGSSNYGYTF. The variable domain in full, with the rest retrieved from reference TRBV2 and TRBJ1-2, is EPEVTQTPSHQVTQMGQEVILRCVPISNHLYFYWYRQILGQKVEFLVSFYNNEISEKSEIFDDQFSVERPDGSNFTLKIRSTKLEDSAMYFCASIEGSSNYGYTFGSGTRLTVV.